This TCR beta chain was sequenced for a study of blood T cells in healthy people across ages. Sample-barcoded 5' priming and a J-beta primer mix drove a second PCR of about 6 to 12 cycles. TCRdb ran MiXCR on the 5' RACE reads and lists one entry per CDR3 protein. The sample lists some 730,000 distinct CDR3 sequences, roughly 20% seen once, with 22% in the top ten. In its sample, this clonotype was seen a few times. This CDR3 is built from 15 residues. Trimming cost V 6 bases and J 3 bases; bases outside gene matches: 8. The germline V gene encodes CDR1 SNHLY and CDR2 FYNNEI. The sample was blood. The chain combines TRBV2 with TRBJ2-7; 10 bases align to TRBD1. The clonotype was recovered from a man between 65 and 85 years old in good health. In DNA, the CDR3 is TGTGCCAGCAGCCTGACGGGACAGGGGTACTACGAGCAGTACTTC. It encodes CASSLTGQGYYEQYF.